Listed below are T cell receptor beta chains from one sample, sequenced in a study of PD-1 blockade in classical Hodgkin lymphoma. Generated by immunoSEQ multiplex PCR, the TCRdb table keeps only in-frame clones and is missing some. This sample has under 110,000 clones, with around 89% found just once. Sequencing used peripheral blood mononuclear cells (PBMCs), obtained before the second cycle of nivolumab. These receptors were taken from a human donor with classical Hodgkin lymphoma. Each CDR3 is given with its conserved first and last residue. The D gene is left open where the match is weak. The listing skips clone size in some rows; elsewhere it reads once, few, many or a size class.

j_gene: TRBJ2-3
d_gene: TRBD2
abundance: -
v_gene: TRBV5-1
CDR3aa: CASSLVLAGGTDTQYF
CDR3nt: TGCGCCAGCAGCTTGGTACTAGCGGGAGGGACAGATACGCAGTATTTT

j_gene: TRBJ1-1
d_gene: TRBD1
abundance: once
v_gene: TRBV2
CDR3aa: CASSEYRGGLAFF
CDR3nt: TGTGCCAGCAGTGAGTACAGGGGAGGGTTGGCTTTCTTT

j_gene: TRBJ1-1
d_gene: TRBD1
abundance: -
v_gene: TRBV6-5
CDR3aa: CASSRTGESTEAFF
CDR3nt: TGTGCCAGCAGTCGGACAGGGGAGAGCACTGAAGCTTTCTTT

j_gene: TRBJ1-1
d_gene: TRBD1
abundance: -
v_gene: TRBV9
CDR3aa: CASSVVGQANEAFF
CDR3nt: TGTGCCAGCAGCGTAGTAGGACAGGCTAATGAAGCTTTCTTT

j_gene: TRBJ1-5
d_gene: -
abundance: -
v_gene: TRBV4-3
CDR3aa: CASSQDRSGSNQPQHF
CDR3nt: TGCGCCAGCAGCCAAGATCGTTCAGGGAGCAATCAGCCCCAGCATTTT

j_gene: TRBJ1-2
d_gene: TRBD1
abundance: -
v_gene: TRBV6-5
CDR3aa: CASSGQGYGYTF
CDR3nt: TGTGCCAGCAGCGGACAGGGCTATGGCTACACCTTC

j_gene: TRBJ2-5
d_gene: -
abundance: -
v_gene: TRBV9
CDR3aa: CASSSPWGEETQYF
CDR3nt: TGTGCCAGCAGCTCCCCTTGGGGAGAAGAGACCCAGTACTTC

j_gene: TRBJ2-6
d_gene: TRBD1
abundance: -
v_gene: TRBV5-1
CDR3aa: CASSPRTGGERANVLTF
CDR3nt: TGCGCCAGCAGCCCGAGGACAGGGGGCGAGCGCGCCAACGTCCTGACTTTC

j_gene: TRBJ1-2
d_gene: TRBD1
abundance: few
v_gene: TRBV9
CDR3aa: CASSVGAGTVYGYTF
CDR3nt: TGTGCCAGCAGCGTAGGGGCCGGGACAGTCTATGGCTACACCTTC

j_gene: TRBJ1-5
d_gene: -
abundance: -
v_gene: TRBV30
CDR3aa: CAWSGGNQPQHF
CDR3nt: TGTGCCTGGAGTGGGGGCAATCAGCCCCAGCATTTT

j_gene: TRBJ2-1
d_gene: -
abundance: -
v_gene: TRBV10-1
CDR3aa: CASSEHVVYNEQFF
CDR3nt: TGCGCCAGCTCAGAGCACGTTGTCTACAATGAGCAGTTCTTC

j_gene: TRBJ1-1
d_gene: -
abundance: -
v_gene: TRBV11-2
CDR3aa: CASSLDLGRDWNTEAFF
CDR3nt: TGTGCCAGCAGCTTAGACCTAGGGAGGGATTGGAACACTGAAGCTTTCTTT

j_gene: TRBJ2-1
d_gene: -
abundance: -
v_gene: TRBV19
CDR3aa: CASSMGSSTGLYNEQFF
CDR3nt: TGTGCCAGTAGTATGGGCTCGTCGACGGGTTTGTACAATGAGCAGTTCTTC

j_gene: TRBJ1-2
d_gene: -
abundance: -
v_gene: TRBV9
CDR3aa: CASSSDPKGNYGYTF
CDR3nt: TGTGCCAGCAGCTCCGATCCGAAAGGAAACTATGGCTACACCTTC

j_gene: TRBJ2-7
d_gene: -
abundance: -
v_gene: TRBV13
CDR3aa: CASSYRGGGRPDEQYF
CDR3nt: TGTGCCAGCAGCTACCGAGGTGGGGGCCGGCCGGACGAGCAGTACTTC

j_gene: TRBJ1-2
d_gene: -
abundance: -
v_gene: TRBV5-1
CDR3aa: CASSLADGGYTF
CDR3nt: TGCGCCAGCAGCTTGGCAGATGGTGGCTACACCTTC